This paragraph covers one T cell receptor beta chain sequence. Germline CDR1 and CDR2: MNHEY and SVGEGT. The CDR3 covers 15 residues. Trimming pared 2 bases from V and 0 bases from J, leaving 8 bases between. As handled by the study authors: Reference gene primer amplification gave nucleated cell count estimates. Repertoires were generated with immunoSEQ multiplex PCR, while TCRdb's copy carries only in-frame clones and drops some. V and J calls and clone size are as listed in that table; D and trimming were resolved from the DNA. The sample has about 76,000 clones, under 95% seen once. This sample is drawn from a study of blood T cell repertoires in COVID-19.

Sample: peripheral blood. The sequence derives from a human donor in a cohort sampled during active COVID-19. The chain links TRBV6-2 or TRBV6-3 to TRBJ2-4, with a weak D call TRBD2 (5 bases). Written as DNA, the CDR3 is TGTGCCAGCAGTTACGACGGACTAGCCAAAAACATTCAGTACTTC. It specifies CASSYDGLAKNIQYF.